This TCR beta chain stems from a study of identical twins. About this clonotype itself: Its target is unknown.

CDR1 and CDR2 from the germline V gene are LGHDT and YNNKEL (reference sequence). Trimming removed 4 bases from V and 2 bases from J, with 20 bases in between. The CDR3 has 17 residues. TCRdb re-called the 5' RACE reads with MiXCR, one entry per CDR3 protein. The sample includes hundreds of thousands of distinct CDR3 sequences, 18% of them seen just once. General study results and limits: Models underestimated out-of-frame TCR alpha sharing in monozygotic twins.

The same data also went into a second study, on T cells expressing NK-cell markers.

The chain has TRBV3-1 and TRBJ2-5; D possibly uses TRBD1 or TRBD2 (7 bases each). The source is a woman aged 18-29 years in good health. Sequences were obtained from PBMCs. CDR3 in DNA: TGTGCCAGCAGCCCTCCCCGCAGGGGGGGGTCGCAAGAGACCCAGTACTTC. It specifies CASSPPRRGGSQETQYF.